This entry features one T cell receptor (beta chain) sequence. Its target is not known. This sample was included in a study of cytomegalovirus exposure and HLA in healthy donors. The wider study: From HLA-typed donors, an early data release held roughly 80 million unique TCRs. Overall study findings and caveats: Associated with cytomegalovirus, according to the listing, were 150 to 200 TCR beta chains.

The germline V gene encodes CDR1 MNHNY and CDR2 SVGAGI (reference sequence). This CDR3 has 16 residues. With V trimmed by 2 bases and J by 2 bases, 2 bases remained unmatched. The donors were healthy bone marrow donors. Both 60 Vbeta primers and 13 Jbeta primers went into the PCR. Method: immunoSEQ multiplex PCR; TCRdb's copy keeps in-frame clones and lacks some. The sample yields some 150,000 clones, 76% seen once. This sequence was found in a female donor in good health and CMV-seropositive. The genes are TRBV6-6 and TRBJ2-1, with 11 bases identical to TRBD2. Input material: PBMCs. The CDR3 loop is CASSYLLAGAYNEQFF. The CDR3 DNA sequence: TGTGCCAGCAGTTACCTACTAGCGGGGGCCTACAATGAGCAGTTCTTC.